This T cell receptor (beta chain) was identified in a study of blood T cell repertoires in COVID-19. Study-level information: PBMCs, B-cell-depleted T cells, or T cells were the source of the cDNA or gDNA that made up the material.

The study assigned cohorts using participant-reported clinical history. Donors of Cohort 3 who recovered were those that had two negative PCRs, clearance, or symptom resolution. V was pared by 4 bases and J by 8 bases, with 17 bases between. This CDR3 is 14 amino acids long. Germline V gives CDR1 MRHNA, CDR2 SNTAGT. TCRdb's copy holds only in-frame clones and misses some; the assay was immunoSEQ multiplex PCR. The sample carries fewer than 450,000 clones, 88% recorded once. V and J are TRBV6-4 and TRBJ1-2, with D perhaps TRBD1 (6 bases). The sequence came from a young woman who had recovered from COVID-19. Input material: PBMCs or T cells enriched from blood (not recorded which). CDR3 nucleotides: TGTGCCAGCAGTGCCCTTTACAGGGATGGAGGCTACACCTTC. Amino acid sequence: CASSALYRDGGYTF.